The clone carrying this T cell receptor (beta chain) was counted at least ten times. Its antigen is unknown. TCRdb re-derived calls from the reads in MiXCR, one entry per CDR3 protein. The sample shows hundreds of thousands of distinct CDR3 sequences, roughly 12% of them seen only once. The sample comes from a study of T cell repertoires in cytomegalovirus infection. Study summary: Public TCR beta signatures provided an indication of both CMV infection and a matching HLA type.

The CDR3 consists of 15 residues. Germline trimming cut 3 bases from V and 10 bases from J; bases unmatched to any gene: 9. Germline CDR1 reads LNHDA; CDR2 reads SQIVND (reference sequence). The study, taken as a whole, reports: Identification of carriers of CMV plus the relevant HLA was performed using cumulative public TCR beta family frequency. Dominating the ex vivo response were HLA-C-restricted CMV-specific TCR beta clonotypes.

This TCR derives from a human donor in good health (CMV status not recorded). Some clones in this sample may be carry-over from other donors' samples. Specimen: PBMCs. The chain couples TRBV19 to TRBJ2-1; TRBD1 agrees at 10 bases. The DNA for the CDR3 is TGTGCCAGTAGTATCCAGACAGGGGGCTTAGACGAGCAGTTCTTC. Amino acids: CASSIQTGGLDEQFF.